This T cell receptor beta chain was observed in a study of vaccination effects on CD4 cells after COVID-19. Study-wide background: Two convalescent patients were sampled 16 days and one week before vaccination.

Data came from immunoSEQ multiplex PCR; TCRdb stores just in-frame clones and leaves some out. Of 70,000 or so clones listed, 73% are singletons. This clone was recorded once. The antigen remains unidentified. Ahead of sequencing, the ViraFEST assay grew antigen-specific CD4+ T cells using viral peptide pools. At the end of roughly ten days of culture, CD4+ T cells were isolated. The person acquired a PCR-confirmed SARS-CoV-2 infection between March and December 2020. It was an HIV-1 Nef peptide pool that made up the negative control culture. Half-medium replacement with IL-2 medium occurred on days 3 and 7. Germline CDR1 reads SGHDT; CDR2 reads YYEEEE. CDR3 size: 11 residues. Deletions cut 0 bases from V and 6 bases from J, with 2 bases between.

The TCR comes from a human donor who had a prior SARS-CoV-2 infection. The chain employs TRBV5-6 and TRBJ2-3; D unresolved. Source: CD4+ T cells from PBMCs cultured with HIV peptides, taken before COVID-19 vaccination. The subset here: HIV-1 Nef peptide pool negative control/reference culture. The CDR3 bases are TGTGCCAGCAGCTTGGCTGATACGCAGTATTTT. The encoded protein is CASSLADTQYF.